The clone carrying this T cell receptor (beta chain) was picked up many times. Its antigen is unknown. Researchers made TCR beta libraries by using iRepertoire HTBI primers and running Arm-PCR on CDR3 regions. TCRdb passed the multiplex PCR reads through MiXCR, listing each CDR3 protein once. The sample shows 450,000 to 600,000 distinct CDR3 sequences, about 13% of them seen only once. The data originate from a study of regulatory T cells in long-lasting Graves disease. Germline V lookup: CDR1 SGHAT, CDR2 FQNNGV. The CDR3 has 12 amino acids. The V end lost 7 bases, the J end lost 4 bases, and 7 bases lay between the germline ends. Stated time point: newly diagnosed GD, antithyroid drugs for less than 3 months. PBMC RNA was the source of the TCR library. Findings of the study overall: Persistent disease favored TRBV28, TRBJ1-2 and TRBJ2-5.

The same specimen was also included in a second study, on T cells in Graves' hyperthyroidism and ophthalmopathy. That work states: The TCR CDR3 was amplified in a first-round RT-PCR using the HTBI primer set.

The chain is built from TRBV11-2 and TRBJ2-2; D is unclear. The material sequenced was peripheral blood mononuclear cells (PBMCs), taken at new diagnosis, from a patient treated with antithyroid drugs. This clonotype originated in a man aged 25 to 40 with Graves disease. CDR3 sequence reads: CASIWSTGELFF. CDR3 in DNA: TGTGCCAGCATTTGGAGCACCGGGGAGCTGTTTTTT.